This T cell receptor (beta chain) was documented in a study of spatial heterogeneity in lung cancer. Across the whole study: Samples were donated by 72 untreated early-stage non-small cell lung cancer patients.

The CDR3 has 14 amino acids. The ends lost 3 bases at V and 7 bases at J; junction bases unmatched: 9. The germline gives CDR1 SQVTM, CDR2 ANQGSEA. MiXCR was run by TCRdb on the 5' RACE reads, yielding one entry per CDR3 protein. The top ten hold 3.9% of the sample, which has roughly 9,200 distinct CDR3 sequences, about 25% seen once. This clonotype was counted only a few times. Time point in this sample: blood at routine non-recurrence follow-up after resection. The clonotype was recovered from a female donor with early-stage non-small cell lung cancer. The sample in question was PBMCs, obtained at follow-up. The chain employs TRBV29-1 and TRBJ2-1; 7 positions match TRBD2. The CDR3 DNA sequence: TGCAGCGTTGAGGGTTCGGGAGGATGGAATGAGCAGTTCTTC. Protein product: CSVEGSGGWNEQFF.